Presented here are 13 T cell receptor beta chains from one specimen sequenced in a study of radiotherapy plus CTLA-4 blockade in lung cancer. Assay used: immunoSEQ multiplex PCR; TCRdb lists only in-frame clones, some missing. The data hold around 44,000 clones, with 75% to 80% observed a single time. The material was peripheral blood, obtained from a patient treated with radiotherapy plus ipilimumab. These receptors were obtained from a human donor with non-small cell lung cancer whose response to radiotherapy plus ipilimumab could not be evaluated.

The chain employs TRBV11-1 and TRBJ1-2; the D gene is possibly TRBD1 (6 bases). Looked up from germline, CDR1 is SGHAT and CDR2 is FQDESV (reference sequence). V was cut by 4 bases and J by 4 bases, with 16 bases left in between. CDR3 length equals 15 residues. The CDR3: CASSSSADSAYGYTF. As DNA, the CDR3 is TGTGCCAGCAGCTCTTCCGCGGACAGCGCCTATGGCTACACCTTC.

The V gene is TRBV5-6, the J gene TRBJ2-4, with D perhaps TRBD1 (5 bases). The CDR3 sequence is 11 residues long. Trimming stripped 2 bases from V and 8 bases from J, with 5 bases between. Germline V lookup: CDR1 SGHDT, CDR2 YYEEEE. The CDR3: CASSLGDIQYF. In DNA form, the CDR3 reads TGTGCCAGCAGCTTAGGGGACATTCAGTACTTC. The variable domain in full, completed from reference TRBV5-6 and TRBJ2-4, reads DAGVTQSPTHLIKTRGQQVTLRCSPKSGHDTVSWYQQALGQGPQFIFQYYEEEERQRGNFPDRFSGHQFPNYSSELNVNALLLGDSALYLCASSLGDIQYFGAGTRLSVL.

The J gene is TRBJ2-1, the V gene TRBV9; no reliable D call. The CDR3 extends over 14 amino acids. Germline V lookup: CDR1 SGDLS, CDR2 YYNGEE. V was cut by 0 bases and J by 3 bases, with 7 bases left in between. The CDR3 DNA follows: TGTGCCAGCAGCGTAGGCGAGCTCTACAATGAGCAGTTCTTC. Its protein product is CASSVGELYNEQFF.

J is TRBJ2-1 and V is TRBV6-9; D gene ambiguous. CDR3 length: 11 residues. Germline values: CDR1 MNHGY, CDR2 SVAAGI. Trimming took off 5 bases at V and 8 bases at J, with 7 bases between the two ends. The CDR3 region has the DNA TGTGCCAGCAGTCCACTGGATGAGCAGTTCTTC. As protein: CASSPLDEQFF.

This chain uses TRBV4-1 with TRBJ2-3, with D tentatively TRBD2 (8 bases). The germline V gene encodes CDR1 MGHRA and CDR2 YSYEKL. This CDR3 spans 18 amino acids. V was cut by 7 bases and J by 0 bases, with 23 bases left in between. The CDR3 region has the DNA TGCGCCAGCAAACCACAACGGGGGGGGGACAGTAGCACAGATACGCAGTATTTT. Protein sequence: CASKPQRGGDSSTDTQYF.

This chain connects TRBV14 to TRBJ1-1, with unresolved D. The V gene's germline CDR1 is SGHDN and CDR2 FVKESK. V was pared by 0 bases and J by 2 bases, with 4 bases between. This CDR3 contains 13 residues. The CDR3, as DNA: TGTGCCAGCAGCCAAGAGCGAAACACTGAAGCTTTCTTT. This translates into CASSQERNTEAFF.

The rearrangement joins TRBV6-4 to TRBJ1-2; D unresolved. CDR1 is MRHNA, CDR2 SNTAGT, per germline. CDR3 length: 11 amino acids. The ends were cut back, 6 bases at V and 5 bases at J, with 7 bases in the middle. CDR3 sequence reads: CASRGRYGYTF. The CDR3, as DNA: TGTGCCAGCAGGGGGAGATATGGCTACACCTTC.

The chain recombines TRBV5-1 with TRBJ1-1; D is unclear. CDR3 length equals 14 residues. CDR1 is SGHRS and CDR2 is YFSETQ in the germline V gene. V was trimmed by 4 bases and J by 0 bases, leaving 10 bases between them. The CDR3 DNA reads TGCGCCAGCAGCATGCTTAGCATGAACACTGAAGCTTTCTTT. Translating it yields CASSMLSMNTEAFF. Full variable domain (rest looked up from reference TRBV5-1 and TRBJ1-1): KAGVTQTPRYLIKTRGQQVTLSCSPISGHRSVSWYQQTPGQGLQFLFEYFSETQRNKGNFPGRFSGRQFSNSRSEMNVSTLELGDSALYLCASSMLSMNTEAFFGQGTRLTVV.

The chain joins TRBV4-1 to TRBJ2-3, with D possibly matching TRBD2 (5 bases). The CDR3 consists of 13 residues. The V and J ends lost 2 bases and 5 bases respectively, with 8 bases between them. Looked up from germline, CDR1 is MGHRA and CDR2 is YSYEKL. Here the CDR3 reads CASSQQRGDTQYF. CDR3 DNA: TGCGCCAGCAGCCAACAACGGGGAGATACGCAGTATTTT.

The chain recombines TRBV6-6 with TRBJ2-7, with D perhaps TRBD1 (7 bases). The CDR3 covers 16 residues. V lost 5 bases and J lost 3, with 20 bases in between. In germline, CDR1 is MNHNY, CDR2 SVGAGI (reference sequence). The CDR3 DNA is TGTGCCAGCAGTAAGGGGGCAGCGGGCTGGGACTACGAGCAGTACTTC. It codes for CASSKGAAGWDYEQYF.

The V gene is TRBV7-3, the J gene TRBJ2-1, with 12 nucleotides matching TRBD2. J was trimmed by 5 bases and V by 4 bases; bases with no gene match: 3. This CDR3 has 15 residues. Germline lookup yields CDR1 SGHTA and CDR2 FQGTGA. The CDR3 bases are TGTGCCAGCAGCTCCCGACTAGCGGGAGACAATGAGCAGTTCTTC. This codes for CASSSRLAGDNEQFF. Based on the CDR3 plus reference TRBV7-3 and TRBJ2-1, the full variable domain is GAGVSQTPSNKVTEKGKYVELRCDPISGHTALYWYRQSLGQGPEFLIYFQGTGAADDSGLPNDRFFAVRPEGSVSTLKIQRTERGDSAVYLCASSSRLAGDNEQFFGPGTRLTVL.

Only one count was recorded for this clone. This chain links TRBV2 with TRBJ1-1; D unresolved. V was clipped by 4 bases and J by 5 bases, with 5 bases between them. CDR3 length equals 11 residues. Germline CDR1 reads SNHLY; CDR2 reads FYNNEI. CDR3 amino acids: CASSVRTEAFF. CDR3 bases: TGTGCCAGCAGTGTTCGGACTGAAGCTTTCTTT.

This clone was picked up a small number of times. The chain uses TRBV19 and TRBJ1-6; the match to TRBD1 covers 8 bases. CDR1 is LNHDA, CDR2 SQIVND, per germline (reference sequence). V lost 5 bases and J lost 6; bases outside the gene matches: 6. This CDR3 is built from 15 residues. The CDR3 is CASSPGQGGNSPLHF. The CDR3 DNA reads TGTGCCAGTAGTCCCGGACAGGGAGGTAATTCACCCCTCCACTTT.